This TCR beta chain was recovered during a study of T-cell reconstitution after alpha-beta-depleted transplantation in children. CDR3 length: 16 residues. V lost 3 bases, J lost 1 base, and 15 bases lay in between. This clonotype was seen more than once but under ten times. The antigen remains unidentified. Unique molecular identifiers were incorporated when the TCRbeta library was constructed. TCRdb used MiXCR to reprocess the PCR reads, holding one entry per CDR3 protein. The repertoire holds 900,000 or so distinct CDR3 sequences, with roughly 15% as singletons. Study-level results: The high TCRbeta diversity at day 60 in some patients came from surviving recipient T cells and thymic progenitors. The authors attributed T-cell counts and diversity one year after transplant mostly to newly produced T cells. Reportedly, alpha-beta T cells present about two months post-transplant originated from several hundred expanded clones of graft origin.

The J gene is TRBJ2-5, the V gene TRBV12-3 or TRBV12-4, with D tentatively TRBD1 (6 bases). Sequences were derived from PBMCs, mostly from graft donor cells, sampled 360 days after TCRalphabeta/CD19-depleted stem cell transplant. This sequence originates from a male patient younger than 18 who had a stem cell transplant for acute lymphoblastic leukemia, so the T cells may come from the graft donor. The CDR3 loop is CASSFGQGLPQETQYF. CDR3 bases: TGTGCCAGCAGTTTCGGGCAGGGGTTACCCCAAGAGACCCAGTACTTC.